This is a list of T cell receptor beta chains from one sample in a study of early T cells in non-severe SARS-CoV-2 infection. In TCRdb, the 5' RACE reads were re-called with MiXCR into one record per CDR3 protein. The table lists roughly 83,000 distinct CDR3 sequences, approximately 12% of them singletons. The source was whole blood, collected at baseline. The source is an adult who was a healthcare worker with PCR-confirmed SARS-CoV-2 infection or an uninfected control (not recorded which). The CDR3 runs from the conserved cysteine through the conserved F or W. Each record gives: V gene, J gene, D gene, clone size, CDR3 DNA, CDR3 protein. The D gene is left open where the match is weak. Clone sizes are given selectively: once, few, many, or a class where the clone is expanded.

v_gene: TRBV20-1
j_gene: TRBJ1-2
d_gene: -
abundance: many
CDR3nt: TGCAGTGCTAGAGATCAATTTCCTCGCCCCTGGCAGGGCGCCGTCTATGGCTACACCTTC
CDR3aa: CSARDQFPRPWQGAVYGYTF

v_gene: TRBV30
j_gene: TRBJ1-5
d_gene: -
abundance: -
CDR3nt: TGTGCCTGGAGTTCCTCGAGAGCCCAGCATTTT
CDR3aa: CAWSSSRAQHF

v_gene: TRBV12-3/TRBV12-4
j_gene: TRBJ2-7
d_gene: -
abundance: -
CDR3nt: TGTGCCAGCAGTTTACTTCCCGGGGGCGAGCAGTACTTC
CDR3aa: CASSLLPGGEQYF

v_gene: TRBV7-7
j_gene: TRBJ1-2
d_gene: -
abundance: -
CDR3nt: TGTGCTAGCAGCCTTAAGGACTCTTCGGGCGGTGTTCCTAACTATGGCTACACCTTC
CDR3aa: CASSLKDSSGGVPNYGYTF

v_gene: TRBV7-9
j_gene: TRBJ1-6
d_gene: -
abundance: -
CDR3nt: TGTGCCAGCAGCCCTACTTCGGACCGCTTGAATTCACCCCTCCACTTT
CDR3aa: CASSPTSDRLNSPLHF

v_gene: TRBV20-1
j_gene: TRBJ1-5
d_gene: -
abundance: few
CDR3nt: TGCAGTGCAAGGAGGGGAGGCGATCAGCCCCAGCATTTT
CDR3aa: CSARRGGDQPQHF

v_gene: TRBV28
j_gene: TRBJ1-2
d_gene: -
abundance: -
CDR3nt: TGTGCCAGCAGTTCCCGGGGGGGGCGCGGCTATGGCTACACCTTC
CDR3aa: CASSSRGGRGYGYTF

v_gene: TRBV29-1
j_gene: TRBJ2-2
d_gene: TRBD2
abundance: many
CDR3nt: TGCAGCGCCATGAGGCTAGCGGGAAACACCGGGGAGCTGTTTTTT
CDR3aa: CSAMRLAGNTGELFF

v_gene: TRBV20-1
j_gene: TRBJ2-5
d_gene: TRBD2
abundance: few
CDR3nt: TGCAGTGCTAGAGGTCCGGGAGGCAGCCATTACTTC
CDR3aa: CSARGPGGSHYF

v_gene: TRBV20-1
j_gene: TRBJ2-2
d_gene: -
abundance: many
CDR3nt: TGCAGTGCTAGAGATAGGCTTACCACCGGGGAGCTGTTTTTT
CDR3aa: CSARDRLTTGELFF

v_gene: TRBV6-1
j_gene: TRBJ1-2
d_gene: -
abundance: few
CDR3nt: TGTGTCACAGCGAGAGGCACCTACTATGGCTACACCTTC
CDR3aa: CVTARGTYYGYTF

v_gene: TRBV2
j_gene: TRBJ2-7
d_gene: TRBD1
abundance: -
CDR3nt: TGTGCCAGCAGTCCACCCGGACAGGGGACCTACGAGCAGTACTTC
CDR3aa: CASSPPGQGTYEQYF

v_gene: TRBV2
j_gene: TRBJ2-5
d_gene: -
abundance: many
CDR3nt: TGTGCCAGCAGGACCCTAGGGGCATACCAAGAGACCCAGTACTTC
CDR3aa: CASRTLGAYQETQYF

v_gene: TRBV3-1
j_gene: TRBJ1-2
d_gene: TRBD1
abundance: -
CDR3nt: TGTGCCAGCAGCCAGGCCGGGACAGGTATCTATGGCTACACCTTC
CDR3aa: CASSQAGTGIYGYTF

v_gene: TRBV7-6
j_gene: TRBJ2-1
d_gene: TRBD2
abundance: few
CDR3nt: TGTGCCAGCAGCTTAGGACTAGCGGGGGGATCCTACAATGAGCAGTTCTTC
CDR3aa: CASSLGLAGGSYNEQFF

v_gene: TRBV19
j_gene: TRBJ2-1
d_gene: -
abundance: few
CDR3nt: TGTGCCAGTAGTATTCGCGACTACTTCTACAATGAGCAGTTCTTC
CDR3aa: CASSIRDYFYNEQFF

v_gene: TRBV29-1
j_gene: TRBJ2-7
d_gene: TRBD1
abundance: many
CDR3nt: TGCAGCGTCCGATTGGGACAGTACAAACACGAGCAGTACTTC
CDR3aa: CSVRLGQYKHEQYF

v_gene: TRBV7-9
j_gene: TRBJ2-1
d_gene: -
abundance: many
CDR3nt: TGTGCCAGCAGCCCCGGGACGGGGGTTTCGGAGTTCTTC
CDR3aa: CASSPGTGVSEFF

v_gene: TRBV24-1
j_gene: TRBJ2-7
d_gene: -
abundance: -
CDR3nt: TGTGCCACCAGTGACCCCGGGTCCGGGTACGAGCAGTACTTC
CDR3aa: CATSDPGSGYEQYF

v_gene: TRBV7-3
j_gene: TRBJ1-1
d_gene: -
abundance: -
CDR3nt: TGTGCCAGCAGCCCCCGGACAGTTGAATACACTGAAGCTTTCTTT
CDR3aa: CASSPRTVEYTEAFF

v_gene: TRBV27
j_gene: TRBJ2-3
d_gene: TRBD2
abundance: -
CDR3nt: TGTGCCAGCAGACTGGGACTAGCGGGTTCCACAGATACGCAGTATTTT
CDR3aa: CASRLGLAGSTDTQYF

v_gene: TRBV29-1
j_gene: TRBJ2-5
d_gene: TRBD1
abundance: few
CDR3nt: TGCAGCGTTGCCACAGGGGGAGGAAAGACCCAGTACTTC
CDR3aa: CSVATGGGKTQYF

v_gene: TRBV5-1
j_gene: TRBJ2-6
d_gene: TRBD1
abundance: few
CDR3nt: TGCGCCAGCAGCGACGGACAGGCTGGCGGAGGGGCCAACGTCCTGACTTTC
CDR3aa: CASSDGQAGGGANVLTF

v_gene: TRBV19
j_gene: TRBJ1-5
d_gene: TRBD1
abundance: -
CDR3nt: TGTGCCAGTAGGACCTACGCAGGGGGCTTCGAGAATCAGCCCCAGCATTTT
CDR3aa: CASRTYAGGFENQPQHF

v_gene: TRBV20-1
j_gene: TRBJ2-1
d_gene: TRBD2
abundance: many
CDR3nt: TGCAGTGCTGTAGCGGGCCTGGGGAATGAGCAGTTCTTC
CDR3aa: CSAVAGLGNEQFF

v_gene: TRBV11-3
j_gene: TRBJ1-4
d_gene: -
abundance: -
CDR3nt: TGTGCCAGCAGCTTTATAGGGATGGGGAATGAAAAACTGTTTTTT
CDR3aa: CASSFIGMGNEKLFF

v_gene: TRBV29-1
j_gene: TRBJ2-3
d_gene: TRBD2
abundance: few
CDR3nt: TGCAGCTCTCAAGGGGCTAGCGGAAGCACAGATACGCAGTATTTT
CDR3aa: CSSQGASGSTDTQYF

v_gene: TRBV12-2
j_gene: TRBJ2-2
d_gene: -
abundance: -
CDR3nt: TGTGCAAGTCGCTTAGCGGGAGTTCAAGCCGGGGAGCTGTTTTTT
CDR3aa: CASRLAGVQAGELFF

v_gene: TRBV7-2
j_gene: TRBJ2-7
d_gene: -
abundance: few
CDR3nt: TGTGCCAGCAGCTTAGCGGCGGGGTTTGGCGAGCAGTACTTC
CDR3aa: CASSLAAGFGEQYF

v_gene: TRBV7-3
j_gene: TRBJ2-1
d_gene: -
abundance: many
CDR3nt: TGTGCCAGCAGCTTAAGCGGGGCGTCCTACAATGAGCAGTTCTTC
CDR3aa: CASSLSGASYNEQFF

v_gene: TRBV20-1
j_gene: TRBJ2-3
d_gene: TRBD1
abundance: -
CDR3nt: TGCAGTGCTCAACAGGGGGAGAGGGGCACAGATACGCAGTATTTT
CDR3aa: CSAQQGERGTDTQYF

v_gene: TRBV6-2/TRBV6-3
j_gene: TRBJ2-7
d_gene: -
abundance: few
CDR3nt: TGTGCCAGCAGTTATCCCGGCAACCCCTACGAGCAGTACTTC
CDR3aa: CASSYPGNPYEQYF

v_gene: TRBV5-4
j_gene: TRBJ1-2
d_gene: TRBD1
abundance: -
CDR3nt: TGTGCCTTCCACAGGGGATTGGGCTATGGCTACACCTTC
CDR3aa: CAFHRGLGYGYTF

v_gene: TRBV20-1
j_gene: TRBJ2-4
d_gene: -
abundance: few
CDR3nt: TGCAGTGCTAGAGATCCCGCCGGGGTGAACATTCAGTACTTC
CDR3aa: CSARDPAGVNIQYF

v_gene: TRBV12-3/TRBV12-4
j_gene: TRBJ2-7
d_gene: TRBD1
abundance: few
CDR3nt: TGTGCCAGCAGGGACAGGCTCCACGAGCAGTACTTC
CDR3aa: CASRDRLHEQYF

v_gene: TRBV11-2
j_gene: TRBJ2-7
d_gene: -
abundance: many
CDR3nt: TGTGCCAGCAGCCACCTCACAGGGAAGTGGGAGCAGTACTTC
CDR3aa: CASSHLTGKWEQYF

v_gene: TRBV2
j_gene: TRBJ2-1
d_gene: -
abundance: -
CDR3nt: TGTGCCAGCAGACCGACGGAATACTACAATGAGCAGTTCTTC
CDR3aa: CASRPTEYYNEQFF

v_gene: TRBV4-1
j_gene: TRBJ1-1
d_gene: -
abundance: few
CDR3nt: TGCGCCAGCAGCTTCAGCAGGCTCAACACTGAAGCTTTCTTT
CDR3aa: CASSFSRLNTEAFF

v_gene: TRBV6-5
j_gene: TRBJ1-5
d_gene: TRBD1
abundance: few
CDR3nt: TGTGCCAGCAGACTAACACCCGGACAGGGAAACCAGCCCCAGCATTTT
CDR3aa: CASRLTPGQGNQPQHF

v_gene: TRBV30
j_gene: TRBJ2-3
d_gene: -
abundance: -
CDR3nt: TGTGCCTGGAGCTTTTCGAGATTGGAGTATTTT
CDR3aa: CAWSFSRLEYF

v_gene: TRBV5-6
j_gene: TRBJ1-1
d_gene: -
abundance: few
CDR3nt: TGTGCCAGCAGCTTGGCAGGGCGCACTGAAGCTTTCTTT
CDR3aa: CASSLAGRTEAFF

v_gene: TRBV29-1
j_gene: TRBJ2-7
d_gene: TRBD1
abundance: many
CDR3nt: TGCAGCGTTCGGACAGGGGGTTTCGGGGAGCAGTACTTC
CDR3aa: CSVRTGGFGEQYF

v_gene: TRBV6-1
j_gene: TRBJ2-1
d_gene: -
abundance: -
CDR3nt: TGTGCCAGCAGTGAAACGGGGACCTTAGGAAGGAATGAGCAGTTCTTC
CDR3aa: CASSETGTLGRNEQFF

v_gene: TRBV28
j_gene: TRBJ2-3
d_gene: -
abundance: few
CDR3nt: TGTGCCAGCAGCCAGGGGGGTGGCACAGATACGCAGTATTTT
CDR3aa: CASSQGGGTDTQYF

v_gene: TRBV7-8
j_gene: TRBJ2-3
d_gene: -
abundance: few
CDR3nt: TGTGCCAGCAGCCCCTCAAGGGATACGCAGTATTTT
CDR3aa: CASSPSRDTQYF

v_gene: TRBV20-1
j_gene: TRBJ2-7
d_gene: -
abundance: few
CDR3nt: TGCAGTGCTAGAGATAGGGGCAGCATCTACGAGCAGTACTTC
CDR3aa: CSARDRGSIYEQYF

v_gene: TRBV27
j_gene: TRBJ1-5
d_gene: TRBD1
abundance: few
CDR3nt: TGTGCCAATTCCCGGACAGGGTTGAGGCCCCAGCATTTT
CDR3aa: CANSRTGLRPQHF

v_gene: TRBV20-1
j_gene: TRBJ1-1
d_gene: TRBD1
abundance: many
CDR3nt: TGCAGTGCTACCCCGGGACAGGGCAAAGCTTTCTTT
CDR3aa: CSATPGQGKAFF

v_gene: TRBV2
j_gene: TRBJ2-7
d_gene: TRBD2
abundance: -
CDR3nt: TGTGCCAGCAAGTTCACAGCGGGGGAGGTCTACGAGCAGTACTTC
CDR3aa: CASKFTAGEVYEQYF

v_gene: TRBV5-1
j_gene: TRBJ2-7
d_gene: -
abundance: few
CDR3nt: TGCGCCAGCAGCTGGGACGGGACCTACGAGCAGTACTTC
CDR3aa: CASSWDGTYEQYF

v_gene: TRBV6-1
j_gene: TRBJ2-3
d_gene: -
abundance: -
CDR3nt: TGTGCCAGCAGTTTACACGCAGATACGCAGTATTTT
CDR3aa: CASSLHADTQYF

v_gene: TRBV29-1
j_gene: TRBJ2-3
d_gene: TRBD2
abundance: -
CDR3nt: TGCAGCGCCAAACTAGCGGGAGGCCGCACAGATACGCAGTATTTT
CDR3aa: CSAKLAGGRTDTQYF

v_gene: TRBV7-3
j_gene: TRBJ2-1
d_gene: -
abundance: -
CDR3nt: TGTGCCAGCAGCCCGGGGACTTTCTACAATGAGCAGTTCTTC
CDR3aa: CASSPGTFYNEQFF

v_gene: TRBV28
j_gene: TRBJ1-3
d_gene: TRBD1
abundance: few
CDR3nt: TGTGCCAGCAGTACAGGGGGCCTGATGACTGGAAACACCATATATTTT
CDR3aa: CASSTGGLMTGNTIYF